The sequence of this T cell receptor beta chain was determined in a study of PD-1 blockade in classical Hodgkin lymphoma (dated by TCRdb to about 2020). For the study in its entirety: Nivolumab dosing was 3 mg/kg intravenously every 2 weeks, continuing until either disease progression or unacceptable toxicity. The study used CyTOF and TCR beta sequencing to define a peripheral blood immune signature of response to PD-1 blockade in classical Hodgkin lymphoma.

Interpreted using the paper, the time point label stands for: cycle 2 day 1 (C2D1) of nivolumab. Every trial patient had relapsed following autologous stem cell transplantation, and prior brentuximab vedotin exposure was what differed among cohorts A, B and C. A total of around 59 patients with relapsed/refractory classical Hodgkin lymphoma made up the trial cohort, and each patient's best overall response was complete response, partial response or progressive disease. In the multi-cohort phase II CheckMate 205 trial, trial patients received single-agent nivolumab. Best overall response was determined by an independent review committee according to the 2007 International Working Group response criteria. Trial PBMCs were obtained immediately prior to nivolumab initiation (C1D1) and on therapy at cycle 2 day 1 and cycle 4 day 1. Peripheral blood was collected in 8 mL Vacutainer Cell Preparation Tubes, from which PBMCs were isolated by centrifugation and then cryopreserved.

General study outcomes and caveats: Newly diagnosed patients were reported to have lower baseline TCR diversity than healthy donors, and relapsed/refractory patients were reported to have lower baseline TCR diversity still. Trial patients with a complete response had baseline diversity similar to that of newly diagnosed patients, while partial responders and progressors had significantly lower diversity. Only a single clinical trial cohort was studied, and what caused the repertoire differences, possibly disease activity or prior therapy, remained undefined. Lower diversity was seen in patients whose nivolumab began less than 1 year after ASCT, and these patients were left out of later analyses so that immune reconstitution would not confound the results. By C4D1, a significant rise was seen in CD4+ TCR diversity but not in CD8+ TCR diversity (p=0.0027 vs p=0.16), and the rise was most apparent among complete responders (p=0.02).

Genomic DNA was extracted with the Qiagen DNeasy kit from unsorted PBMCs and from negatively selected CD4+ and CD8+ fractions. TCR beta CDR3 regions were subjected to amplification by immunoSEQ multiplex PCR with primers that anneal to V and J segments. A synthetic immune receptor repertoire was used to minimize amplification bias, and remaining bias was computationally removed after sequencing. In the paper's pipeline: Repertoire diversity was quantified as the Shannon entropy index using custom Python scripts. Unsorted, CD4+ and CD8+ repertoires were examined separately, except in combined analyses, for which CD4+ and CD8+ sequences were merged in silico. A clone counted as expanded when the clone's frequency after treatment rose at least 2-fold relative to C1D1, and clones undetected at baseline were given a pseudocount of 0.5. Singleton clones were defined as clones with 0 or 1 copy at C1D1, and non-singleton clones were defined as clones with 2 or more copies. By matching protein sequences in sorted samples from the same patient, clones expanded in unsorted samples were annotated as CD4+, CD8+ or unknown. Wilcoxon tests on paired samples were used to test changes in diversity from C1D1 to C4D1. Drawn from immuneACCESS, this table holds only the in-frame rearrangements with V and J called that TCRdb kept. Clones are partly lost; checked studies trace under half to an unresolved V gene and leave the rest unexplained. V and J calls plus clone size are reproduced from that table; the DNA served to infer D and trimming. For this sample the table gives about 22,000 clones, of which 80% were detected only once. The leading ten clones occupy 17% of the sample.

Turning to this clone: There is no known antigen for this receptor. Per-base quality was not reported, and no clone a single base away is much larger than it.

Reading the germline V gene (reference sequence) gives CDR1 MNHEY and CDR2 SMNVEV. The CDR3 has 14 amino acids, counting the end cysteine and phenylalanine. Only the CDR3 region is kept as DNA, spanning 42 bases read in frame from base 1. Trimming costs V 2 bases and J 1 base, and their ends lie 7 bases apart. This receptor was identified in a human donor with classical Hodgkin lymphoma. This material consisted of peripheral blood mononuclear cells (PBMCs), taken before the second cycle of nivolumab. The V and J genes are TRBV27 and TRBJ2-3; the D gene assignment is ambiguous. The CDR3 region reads CASSLGRGTDTQYF. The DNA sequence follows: TGTGCCAGCAGTTTAGGTCGGGGCACAGATACGCAGTATTTT.